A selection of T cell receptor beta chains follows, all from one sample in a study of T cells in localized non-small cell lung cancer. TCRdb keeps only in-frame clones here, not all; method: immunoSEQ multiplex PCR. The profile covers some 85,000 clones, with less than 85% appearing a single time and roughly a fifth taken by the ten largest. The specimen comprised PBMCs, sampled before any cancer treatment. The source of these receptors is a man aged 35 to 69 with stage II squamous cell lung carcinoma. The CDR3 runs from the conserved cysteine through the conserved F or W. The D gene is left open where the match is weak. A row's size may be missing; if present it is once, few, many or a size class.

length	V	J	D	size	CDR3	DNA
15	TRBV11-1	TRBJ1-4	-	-	CASSLDLTGNEKLFF	TGTGCCAGCAGCTTAGACCTGACGGGGAATGAAAAACTGTTTTTT
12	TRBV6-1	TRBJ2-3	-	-	CASNPNTDTQYF	TGTGCCAGCAATCCAAACACAGATACGCAGTATTTT
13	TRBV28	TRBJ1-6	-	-	CASGESYNSPLHF	TGTGCCAGCGGGGAGTCCTATAATTCACCCCTCCACTTT
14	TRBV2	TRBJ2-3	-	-	CASRPGPDTDTQYF	TGTGCCAGCAGACCGGGACCAGACACAGATACGCAGTATTTT
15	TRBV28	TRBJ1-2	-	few	CASRETGERGHGYTF	TGTGCCAGCAGGGAGACAGGAGAGAGGGGTCATGGCTACACCTTC
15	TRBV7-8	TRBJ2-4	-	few	CASSPTTRRGAIQYF	TGTGCCAGCAGCCCAACGACCAGGCGGGGAGCCATTCAGTACTTC
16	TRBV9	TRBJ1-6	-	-	CASSLRESSYNSPLHF	TGTGCCAGCAGCCTTCGGGAGAGCTCCTATAATTCACCCCTCCACTTT
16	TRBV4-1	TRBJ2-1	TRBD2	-	CASSPRTSGEYNEQFF	TGCGCCAGCAGCCCCCGGACTAGCGGGGAATACAATGAGCAGTTCTTC
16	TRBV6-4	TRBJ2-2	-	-	CASSAQHGTDTGELFF	TGTGCCAGCAGTGCTCAGCACGGAACAGACACCGGGGAGCTGTTTTTT
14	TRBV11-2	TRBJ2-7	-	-	CASRSFATGSEQYF	TGTGCCAGCAGGAGCTTCGCGACAGGCTCCGAGCAGTACTTC
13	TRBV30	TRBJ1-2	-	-	CAWSPQRPAGYTF	TGTGCCTGGAGCCCACAGAGGCCCGCTGGCTACACCTTC
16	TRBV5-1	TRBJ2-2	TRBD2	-	CASSFSGSHLTGELFF	TGCGCCAGCAGCTTTAGCGGGAGCCACCTCACCGGGGAGCTGTTTTTT
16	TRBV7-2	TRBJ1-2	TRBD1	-	CASSLVGSTGATGYTF	TGTGCCAGCAGCTTAGTCGGTTCTACAGGGGCCACTGGCTACACCTTC
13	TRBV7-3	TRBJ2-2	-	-	CASSLTGAGELFF	TGTGCCAGCAGCTTAACTGGGGCCGGGGAGCTGTTTTTT
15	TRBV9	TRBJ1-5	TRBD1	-	CASSGQGAGNQPQHF	TGTGCCAGCAGCGGACAGGGGGCAGGGAATCAGCCCCAGCATTTT
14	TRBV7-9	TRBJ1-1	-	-	CASSLPGEAPEAFF	TGTGCCAGCAGCTTGCCCGGGGAGGCCCCTGAAGCTTTCTTT
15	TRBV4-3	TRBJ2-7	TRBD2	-	CASSPAWTRSYEQYF	TGCGCCAGCAGCCCAGCCTGGACTAGGTCCTACGAGCAGTACTTC
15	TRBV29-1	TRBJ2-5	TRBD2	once	CSVETPSGRSETQYF	TGCAGCGTTGAAACGCCTAGCGGGAGGTCGGAGACCCAGTACTTC
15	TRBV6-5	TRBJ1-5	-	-	CASSQRGVSNQPQHF	TGTGCCAGCAGCCAGCGGGGGGTTTCCAATCAGCCCCAGCATTTT
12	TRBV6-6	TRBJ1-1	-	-	CASSWTLPEAFF	TGTGCCAGCAGCTGGACTCTCCCTGAAGCTTTCTTT
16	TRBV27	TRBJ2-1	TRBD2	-	CASSSMAGGPSNEQFF	TGTGCCAGCAGTTCAATGGCGGGAGGGCCCTCAAATGAGCAGTTCTTC
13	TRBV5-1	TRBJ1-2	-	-	CASSPGTLEGYTF	TGCGCCAGCAGCCCCGGGACCTTAGAAGGCTACACCTTC
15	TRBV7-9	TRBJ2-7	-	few	CASSLGLGLRDEQYF	TGTGCCAGCAGCTTAGGGTTAGGGTTGAGGGACGAGCAGTACTTC
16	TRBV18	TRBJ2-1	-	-	CASSPPKGLSYNEQFF	TGTGCCAGCTCACCACCGAAGGGACTCTCCTACAATGAGCAGTTCTTC
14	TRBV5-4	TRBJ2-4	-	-	CASSLRGQGDIQYF	TGTGCCAGCAGCTTGCGGGGTCAAGGCGACATTCAGTACTTC
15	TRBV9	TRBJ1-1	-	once	CASSEGLARGAEAFF	TGTGCCAGCAGCGAGGGGTTGGCGAGGGGCGCTGAAGCTTTCTTT
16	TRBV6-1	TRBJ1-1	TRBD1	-	CASSGPTGGRRTEAFF	TGTGCCAGCAGTGGCCCAACAGGGGGCCGACGGACTGAAGCTTTCTTT
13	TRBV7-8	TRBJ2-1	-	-	CASSLTPGHEQFF	TGTGCCAGCAGCTTAACTCCGGGGCATGAGCAGTTCTTC
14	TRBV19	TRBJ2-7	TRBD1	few	CASSPGQGVGEQYF	TGTGCCAGTAGCCCGGGACAGGGTGTGGGCGAGCAGTACTTC
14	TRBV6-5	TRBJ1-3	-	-	CASSIRVGVDTIYF	TGCGCCAGCAGCATCAGGGTCGGTGTGGACACCATATATTTT
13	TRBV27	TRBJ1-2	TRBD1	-	CASSRIDRGGYTF	TGTGCCAGCAGTCGGATCGACAGGGGTGGCTACACCTTC
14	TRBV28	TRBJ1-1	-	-	CASSSLLGNTEAFF	TGTGCCAGCAGTTCCCTCCTTGGGAACACTGAAGCTTTCTTT
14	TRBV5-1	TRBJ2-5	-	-	CASSVQTAPETQYF	TGCGCCAGCAGCGTTCAAACAGCTCCCGAGACCCAGTACTTC
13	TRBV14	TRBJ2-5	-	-	CASSVLVQETQYF	TGTGCCAGCAGCGTCCTGGTCCAAGAGACCCAGTACTTC
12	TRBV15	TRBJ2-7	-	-	CATSRYPYEQYF	TGTGCCACCAGCCGTTATCCCTACGAGCAGTACTTC
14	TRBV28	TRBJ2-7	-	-	CASSSSGPPYEQYF	-
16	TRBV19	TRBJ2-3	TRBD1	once	CASSPTGGASTDTQYF	TGTGCCAGTAGTCCGACAGGGGGCGCGAGCACAGATACGCAGTATTTT
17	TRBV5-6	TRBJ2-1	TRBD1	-	CASSFNRGQDTYNEQFF	TGTGCCAGCAGCTTTAATAGGGGGCAGGACACCTACAATGAGCAGTTCTTC
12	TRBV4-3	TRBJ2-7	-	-	CASSQGAGSQYF	TGCGCCAGCAGCCAAGGGGCAGGCTCGCAGTACTTC
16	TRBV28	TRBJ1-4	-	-	CASSGGGTSTNEKLFF	TGTGCCAGCAGTGGGGGGGGCACATCAACTAATGAAAAACTGTTTTTT
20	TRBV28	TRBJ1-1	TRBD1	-	CASKKGMGTGGGLRDTEAFF	TGTGCCAGCAAAAAGGGGATGGGGACAGGGGGTGGATTGCGGGACACTGAAGCTTTCTTT
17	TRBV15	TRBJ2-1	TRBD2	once	CATSRDKGSGGNNEQFF	TGTGCCACCAGCAGAGATAAGGGGAGCGGGGGAAACAATGAGCAGTTCTTC
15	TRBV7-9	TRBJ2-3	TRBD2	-	CASRPTSGSTDTQYF	TGTGCCAGCAGGCCGACTAGCGGGAGCACAGATACGCAGTATTTT
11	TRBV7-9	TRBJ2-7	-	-	CASSASDEQYF	TGTGCCAGCAGCGCTTCGGACGAGCAGTACTTC
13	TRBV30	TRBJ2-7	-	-	CAWSVQGTYEQYF	TGTGCCTGGAGTGTGCAGGGAACCTACGAGCAGTACTTC
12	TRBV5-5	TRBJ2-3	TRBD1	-	CASSRQGDTQYF	TGTGCCAGCAGTCGACAGGGTGATACGCAGTATTTT
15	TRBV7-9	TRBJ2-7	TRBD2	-	CASSTRTSGRYEQYF	TGTGCCAGCAGCACCCGGACTAGCGGGAGGTACGAGCAGTACTTC
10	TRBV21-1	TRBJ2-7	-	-	CASSLGGQYF	TGTGCCAGCAGCTTGGGAGGGCAGTACTTC
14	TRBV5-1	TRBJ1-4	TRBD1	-	CASSLERGREKLFF	TGCGCCAGCAGCTTGGAAAGGGGGCGGGAAAAACTGTTTTTT
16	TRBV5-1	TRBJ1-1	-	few	CASSREPGRMGTEAFF	TGCGCCAGCAGCCGGGAACCGGGGCGTATGGGAACTGAAGCTTTCTTT
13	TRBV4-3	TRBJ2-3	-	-	CASSQELGRTQYF	TGCGCCAGCAGCCAAGAGTTGGGTCGTACGCAGTATTTT